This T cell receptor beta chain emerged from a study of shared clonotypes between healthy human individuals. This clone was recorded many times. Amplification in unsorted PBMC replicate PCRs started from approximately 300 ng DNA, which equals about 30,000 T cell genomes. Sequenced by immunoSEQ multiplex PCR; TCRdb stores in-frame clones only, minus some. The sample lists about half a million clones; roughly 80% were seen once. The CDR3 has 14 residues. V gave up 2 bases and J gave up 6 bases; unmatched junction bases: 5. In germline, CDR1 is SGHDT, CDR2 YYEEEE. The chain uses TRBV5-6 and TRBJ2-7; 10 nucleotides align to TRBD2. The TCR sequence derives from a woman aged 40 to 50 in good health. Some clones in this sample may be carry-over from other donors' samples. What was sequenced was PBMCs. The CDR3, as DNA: TGTGCCAGCAGCTTTTCGGGACTAGCGAGCGAGCAGTACTTC. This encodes CASSFSGLASEQYF.